Below are 31 T cell receptor beta chains sequenced from a single sample in a study of shared clonotypes between healthy human individuals. In the naive CD8 group, cells lacked CD45RO and were positively selected for CCR7, so terminally differentiated effector memory CD45RA+ cells were left out. This table comes from immunoSEQ multiplex PCR, and its TCRdb copy is limited to in-frame clones, with some not included. The table includes approximately 1.9 million clones, 93% detected once. Source material: naive CD8+ T cells from PBMCs. These receptors all stem from a man aged 18 to 30 in good health. Some clones in this sample may be carry-over from other donors' samples.

As to this clone: This specimen includes other DNA sequences encoding the same CDR3. CDR3 amino acids: CASTSGSSYNEQFF. The DNA of the CDR3 is TGTGCCAGCACAAGTGGGAGCTCCTACAATGAGCAGTTCTTC. The rearrangement joins TRBV28 to TRBJ2-1; perhaps TRBD2 as D (5 bases). CDR3 size: 14 residues. Trimming pared 7 bases from V and 0 bases from J, leaving 10 bases between. Germline V gene lookup returns CDR1 MDHEN and CDR2 SYDVKM. The whole variable domain, filled in from reference TRBV28 and TRBJ2-1, reads DVKVTQSSRYLVKRTGEKVFLECVQDMDHENMFWYRQDPGLGLRLIYFSYDVKMKEKGDIPEGYSVSREKKERFSLILESASTNQTSMYLCASTSGSSYNEQFFGPGTRLTVL.

Remarks on this clone: Other DNA sequences in the same sample also yield this CDR3. The chain is built from TRBV9 and TRBJ2-2, with 8 positions matching TRBD2. Germline V gene lookup returns CDR1 SGDLS and CDR2 YYNGEE. V lost 4 bases to trimming and J lost 2 bases; unmatched junction nucleotides: 7. This CDR3 region has 16 residues. CDR3 coding DNA: TGTGCCAGCAGCCCTACTAGCGGAGTAAACACCGGGGAGCTGTTTTTT. Translating it yields CASSPTSGVNTGELFF.

The chain uses TRBV27 and TRBJ1-5; 7 nucleotides line up with TRBD1. From germline, CDR1 is MNHEY and CDR2 SMNVEV (reference sequence). The CDR3 runs 18 residues. Trimming took 0 bases from V and 0 from J; bases not matched to a gene: 8. CDR3 nucleotides: TGTGCCAGCAGTTTATCGGGTTGGGACAGCTTTAGCAATCAGCCCCAGCATTTT. Its translation is CASSLSGWDSFSNQPQHF.

The chain is built from TRBV11-2 and TRBJ2-1; D might be TRBD1 (6 bases). V lost 0 bases and J lost 10, with 13 bases in between. The CDR3 runs 14 residues. Germline lookup yields CDR1 SGHAT and CDR2 FQNNGV. The CDR3 sequence is CASSLDPTGPEQFF. The DNA for the CDR3 is TGTGCCAGCAGCTTAGACCCGACAGGACCCGAGCAGTTCTTC.

CDR3 residues: CASSETGGYQPQHF. The CDR3 region has the DNA TGTGCCAGCAGTGAAACAGGGGGCTATCAGCCCCAGCATTTT. The chain joins TRBV6-1 to TRBJ1-5, with TRBD1 matching 9 bases. This CDR3 comprises 14 residues. Germline V gene sequence: CDR1 MNHNS, CDR2 SASEGT. The trim removed 2 bases at V and 5 bases at J, leaving 1 base unmatched.

This chain links TRBV9 with TRBJ2-2; D remains ambiguous. This CDR3 region has 16 residues. Per the germline V gene, CDR1 is SGDLS and CDR2 is YYNGEE. V was pared by 4 bases and J by 0 bases, with 13 bases between. The CDR3: CASSPRPNPNTGELFF. DNA of the CDR3: TGTGCCAGCAGCCCCCGTCCTAACCCGAACACCGGGGAGCTGTTTTTT.

This chain links TRBV7-8 with TRBJ1-3; D is undetermined. The CDR3 spans 15 residues. CDR1 and CDR2 (germline): SGHVS, FQNEAQ. V lost 5 bases to trimming and J lost 0 bases, with 11 bases between them. The CDR3 DNA sequence: TGTGCCAGCAGCGCCGGCCCAGGCTCTGGAAACACCATATATTTT. Its protein is CASSAGPGSGNTIYF.

V and J are TRBV10-1 and TRBJ1-5; D gene unclear. V lost 11 bases to trimming and J lost 3 bases, with 11 bases between them. Germline CDR1 and CDR2: WNHNN and SYGVQD (reference sequence). The CDR3 extends over 12 amino acids. In DNA, the CDR3 is TGCGCCCGCCCGGGGTCCAATCAGCCCCAGCATTTT. Protein product: CARPGSNQPQHF.

The genes are TRBV28 and TRBJ2-7; possibly TRBD1 or TRBD2 for D (5 bases each). CDR1 is MDHEN and CDR2 is SYDVKM in the germline V gene. The CDR3 length is 12 residues. Trimming stripped 3 bases from V and 7 bases from J, with 10 bases between. DNA of the CDR3: TGTGCCAGCAGTTTGGGGACGGAGGAGCAGTACTTC. Residues: CASSLGTEEQYF.

The gene calls are TRBV27 and TRBJ2-7; D is unresolved. The CDR3 loop spans 16 amino acids. Trimming shortened V by 0 bases and J by 3 bases, and 15 bases separated the two germline ends. Germline CDR1 MNHEY, CDR2 SMNVEV (reference sequence). Here the CDR3 reads CASSLSGSSVHYEQYF. The CDR3 DNA reads TGTGCCAGCAGTTTATCGGGCTCATCAGTTCACTACGAGCAGTACTTC.

A remark on this clone: Other DNA variants within this sample encode the same CDR3. The V call is TRBV27, the J call TRBJ1-2; D perhaps matches TRBD1 (6 bases). Germline V lookup: CDR1 MNHEY, CDR2 SMNVEV (reference sequence). This CDR3 region has 13 residues. The germline V and J ends were trimmed by 6 bases and 2 bases, with 10 bases remaining between them. The CDR3 protein is CASSPQGNYGYTF. DNA of the CDR3: TGTGCCAGCAGCCCCCAGGGGAACTATGGCTACACCTTC.

Worth noting for this clone: Within the sample, other DNA sequences also encode this same CDR3. V gene TRBV7-9 combines with J gene TRBJ2-7; D is ambiguous. The length of the CDR3 is 14 residues. In germline, CDR1 is SEHNR, CDR2 FQNEAQ (reference sequence). V lost 0 bases to trimming and J lost 2 bases, with 8 bases between them. The chain's CDR3 is CASSLALTPYEQYF. CDR3 nucleotides: TGTGCCAGCAGCTTAGCACTGACCCCCTACGAGCAGTACTTC.

CDR3 DNA sequence: TGTGCCAGCAGCTTAAATGGGGACTTCGTCACCGGGGAGCTGTTTTTT. This encodes CASSLNGDFVTGELFF. The V call is TRBV7-3, the J call TRBJ2-2; a weak D match, TRBD2 (6 bases). This CDR3 is 16 amino acids long. Germline V lookup: CDR1 SGHTA, CDR2 FQGTGA. V lost 1 base and J lost 4, with 13 bases in between. The whole variable domain, remainder taken from reference TRBV7-3 and TRBJ2-2, is GAGVSQTPSNKVTEKGKYVELRCDPISGHTALYWYRQSLGQGPEFLIYFQGTGAADDSGLPNDRFFAVRPEGSVSTLKIQRTERGDSAVYLCASSLNGDFVTGELFFGEGSRLTVL.

This chain connects TRBV7-9 to TRBJ2-3, with 7 bases lining up with TRBD1. V lost 7 bases, J lost 4 bases, and 8 bases stayed unmatched. Germline loops: CDR1 SEHNR, CDR2 FQNEAQ (reference sequence). The CDR3 extends over 14 amino acids. The CDR3 reads CASTIDRVADTQYF. The CDR3 bases are TGTGCCAGCACCATCGACAGGGTAGCAGATACGCAGTATTTT.

In the case of this clone: The sample has other DNA sequences that encode this CDR3 too. The chain recombines TRBV27 with TRBJ2-3, with unresolved D. Germline loops: CDR1 MNHEY, CDR2 SMNVEV (reference sequence). V shed 6 bases and J shed 0 bases, with 10 bases lying between them. The CDR3 extends over 14 amino acids. The chain's CDR3 is CASRVVGSTDTQYF. In DNA form, the CDR3 reads TGTGCCAGCAGGGTCGTCGGGAGCACAGATACGCAGTATTTT.

The J gene is TRBJ1-1, the V gene TRBV4-1, with D possibly matching TRBD1 (6 bases). Germline assignment: CDR1 MGHRA and CDR2 YSYEKL. This CDR3 is built from 13 residues. The V end lost 2 bases, the J end lost 7 bases, and 11 bases lay between the germline ends. The CDR3 coding sequence is TGCGCCAGCAGCCAAAAAACGGGACATGAAGCTTTCTTT. This sequence encodes CASSQKTGHEAFF.

This chain uses TRBV5-1 with TRBJ1-2; tentatively, D is TRBD1 (5 bases). Germline-derived CDR1 and CDR2 are SGHRS and YFSETQ. CDR3 size: 13 residues. With 5 bases removed from V and 4 bases from J, the gap between germline ends came to 12 bases. The CDR3 region has the DNA TGCGCCAGCAGGTTTTCAGGGATCTATGGCTACACCTTC. Protein sequence: CASRFSGIYGYTF.

The rearrangement joins TRBV4-3 to TRBJ1-1, with D unclear. Looked up from germline, CDR1 is LGHNA and CDR2 is YSLEER. Between the trimmed V and J ends, which lost 0 bases and 11 bases, there was a span of 10 bases. There are 12 residues in the CDR3. The CDR3 spells CASSQEGRTAFF. CDR3 DNA sequence: TGCGCCAGCAGCCAAGAAGGCAGGACGGCTTTCTTT.

This chain connects TRBV4-1 to TRBJ2-2, with D hard to call. The V gene lost 2 bases and the J gene lost 6 bases, with 10 bases spanning the gap. This CDR3 contains 14 residues. CDR1 and CDR2 (germline): MGHRA, YSYEKL. This CDR3 is CASSQFESSGELFF. The CDR3 nucleotides are TGCGCCAGCAGCCAATTCGAGAGTTCCGGGGAGCTGTTTTTT.

This rearrangement joins TRBV6-4 to TRBJ2-3; D is perhaps TRBD1 (6 bases). Germline lookup yields CDR1 MRHNA and CDR2 SNTAGT. V lost 3 bases, J lost 2 bases, and 12 bases lay in between. The CDR3 has 15 residues. CDR3 DNA sequence: TGTGCCAGCAGTGAAGACCGGACAGCCACAGATACGCAGTATTTT. It yields the protein CASSEDRTATDTQYF.

V and J are TRBV5-6 and TRBJ2-7, with D uncertain. The V and J ends lost 4 bases and 7 bases respectively, with 12 bases between them. Germline V lookup: CDR1 SGHDT, CDR2 YYEEEE. CDR3 length equals 12 residues. CDR3 protein: CASSRNFLEQYF. In DNA, the CDR3 is TGTGCCAGCAGCCGAAACTTCTTAGAGCAGTACTTC.

The sample holds one count of this clone. The chain is built from TRBV27 and TRBJ2-7, with D perhaps TRBD1 (6 bases). Germline values: CDR1 MNHEY, CDR2 SMNVEV (reference sequence). V lost 5 bases and J 6 bases, leaving 11 bases between the germline ends. This CDR3 is 12 amino acids long. CDR3 region: CASSATGTEQYF. The DNA of the CDR3 is TGTGCCAGCAGTGCCACAGGGACCGAGCAGTACTTC.

On this clone itself: The sample holds other DNA sequences that translate to the same CDR3. The CDR3 DNA reads as TGTGCCAGCAGTTTTGTGGGGAGCACAGATACGCAGTATTTT. Its protein is CASSFVGSTDTQYF. The chain recombines TRBV27 with TRBJ2-3; D ambiguous. The CDR3 sequence is 14 residues long. V gave up 3 bases and J gave up 0 bases, with 7 bases separating them. Germline CDR1 and CDR2: MNHEY and SMNVEV (reference sequence).

The chain carries TRBV27 and TRBJ1-2, with 10 bases fitting TRBD1. The CDR3 is 16 residues long. Germline V lookup: CDR1 MNHEY, CDR2 SMNVEV (reference sequence). Trimming took 4 bases from V and 7 from J; bases not matched to a gene: 12. The CDR3: CASSWTRQGADGGYTF. The CDR3 DNA reads as TGTGCCAGCAGTTGGACCAGACAGGGGGCAGATGGTGGCTACACCTTC.

The chain is built from TRBV7-9 and TRBJ2-2; D possibly corresponds to TRBD1 (5 bases). CDR1 and CDR2 from the germline V gene are SEHNR and FQNEAQ (reference sequence). This CDR3 spans 16 amino acids. The germline V and J ends were trimmed by 6 bases and 2 bases, with 16 bases remaining between them. CDR3 sequence (DNA): TGTGCCAGCAGTCCACGTCCAGGGCATAACACCGGGGAGCTGTTTTTT. It translates to CASSPRPGHNTGELFF.

The rearrangement links TRBV29-1 to TRBJ2-2, with TRBD2 identical over 9 bases. Germline V lookup: CDR1 SQVTM, CDR2 ANQGSEA. The J segment lost 0 bases and the V segment lost 7 bases, leaving 6 bases of the junction unmatched. The CDR3 is 15 amino acids. CDR3 loop: CSGASGEANTGELFF. The CDR3 DNA sequence: TGCAGCGGAGCTAGCGGGGAAGCGAACACCGGGGAGCTGTTTTTT.

This chain joins TRBV2 and TRBJ1-2; D may be TRBD1 (6 bases). Germline V lookup: CDR1 SNHLY, CDR2 FYNNEI. The ends were cut back, 6 bases at V and 2 bases at J, with 16 bases in the middle. This CDR3 region has 15 residues. The CDR3 DNA reads as TGTGCCAGCAGAGGATTGGAGGGGGTAAACTATGGCTACACCTTC. Translated, it gives CASRGLEGVNYGYTF.

This chain links TRBV28 with TRBJ1-3; the D gene is possibly TRBD1 (5 bases). This CDR3 comprises 17 residues. V was cut by 3 bases and J by 0 bases, with 15 bases left in between. Germline CDR1 and CDR2: MDHEN and SYDVKM. The CDR3 region has the DNA TGTGCCAGCAGTTTTCCTAGACAGCCCCTCTCTGGAAACACCATATATTTT. This gives the protein CASSFPRQPLSGNTIYF.

This sequence joins TRBV6-6 and TRBJ1-5; D gene unclear. The CDR3 loop spans 15 amino acids. In germline, CDR1 is MNHNY, CDR2 SVGAGI (reference sequence). The V gene lost 0 bases and the J gene lost 4 bases, with 10 bases spanning the gap. CDR3 DNA sequence: TGTGCCAGCAGTTACTCAGGGTACCTTAATCAGCCCCAGCATTTT. Amino acids: CASSYSGYLNQPQHF.

CDR3 region: CASSPLAGSKTDTQYF. CDR3 in DNA: TGTGCCAGCAGTCCTTTAGCGGGTTCTAAAACAGATACGCAGTATTTT. The chain joins TRBV27 to TRBJ2-3; 7 bases align to TRBD2. The CDR3 extends over 16 amino acids. After removal of 5 bases from V and 3 bases from J, the junction contained 11 bases not matched to a gene. Germline-derived CDR1 and CDR2 are MNHEY and SMNVEV (reference sequence).

The chain uses TRBV15 and TRBJ1-2; D gene uncertain. Germline V CDR1 and CDR2: LNHNV, YYDKDF (reference sequence). The CDR3 length is 13 residues. Trimming stripped 1 base from V and 8 bases from J, with 11 bases between. The CDR3 sequence: CATSRVVAWGYTF. CDR3 sequence (DNA): TGTGCCACCAGCAGAGTCGTGGCGTGGGGCTACACCTTC.